Listed below are T cell receptor beta chains from one sample, sequenced in a study of blood T cell repertoires in COVID-19. Assay used: immunoSEQ multiplex PCR; TCRdb lists only in-frame clones, some missing. The table shows roughly 380,000 clones, with around 84% occurring only once. The sequenced sample was peripheral blood. The source is a human donor with acute or convalescent COVID-19. The donor label of this sample is uncertain. Each CDR3 is given with its conserved first and last residue. D genes are given only for firm matches. Some rows mark clone size as missing; the rest say once, few, many or name a class of expanded clone.

size: .
V: TRBV18
J: TRBJ2-7
D: .
CDR3: CASSPAGGYYEQYF
DNA: TGTGCCAGCTCACCGGCAGGGGGGTACTACGAGCAGTACTTC

size: once
V: TRBV3-1/TRBV3-2
J: TRBJ2-5
D: TRBD2
CDR3: CASSRWGGQETQYF
DNA: TGTGCCAGCAGCCGCTGGGGGGGCCAAGAGACCCAGTACTTC

size: .
V: TRBV10-3
J: TRBJ1-1
D: TRBD1
CDR3: CAITPGQGETEAFF
DNA: TGTGCCATCACCCCGGGACAGGGGGAGACTGAAGCTTTCTTT

size: .
V: TRBV29-1
J: TRBJ2-3
D: .
CDR3: CSVEDYGMRTDTQYF
DNA: TGCAGCGTTGAAGATTACGGGATGCGGACAGATACGCAGTATTTT

size: once
V: TRBV19
J: TRBJ1-5
D: .
CDR3: CASSVWSDSNQPQHF
DNA: TGTGCCAGTAGTGTCTGGTCAGATAGCAATCAGCCCCAGCATTTT

size: .
V: TRBV6-2/TRBV6-3
J: TRBJ2-4
D: TRBD2
CDR3: CASSLRGSPIAKNIQYF
DNA: TGTGCCAGCAGTCTACGCGGGAGCCCAATAGCCAAAAACATTCAGTACTTC

size: once
V: TRBV7-2
J: TRBJ2-5
D: .
CDR3: CASTLGSQNKETQYF
DNA: TGTGCCAGCACCCTCGGTAGCCAAAATAAAGAGACCCAGTACTTC

size: .
V: TRBV5-8
J: TRBJ1-4
D: .
CDR3: CASSSGQRTVNEKLFF
DNA: TGTGCCAGCAGCTCCGGACAGCGGACGGTTAATGAAAAACTGTTTTTT

size: few
V: TRBV7-8
J: TRBJ1-1
D: .
CDR3: CASTLQGNTEAFF
DNA: TGTGCCAGCACCTTACAGGGGAACACTGAAGCTTTCTTT

size: .
V: TRBV29-1
J: TRBJ1-2
D: .
CDR3: CSALEAGENRYGYTF
DNA: TGCAGCGCCTTGGAGGCAGGGGAAAATCGCTATGGCTACACCTTC

size: .
V: TRBV14
J: TRBJ2-1
D: TRBD1
CDR3: CASSPPTGGLYNEQFF
DNA: TGTGCCAGCAGCCCCCCGACAGGGGGCTTATACAATGAGCAGTTCTTC

size: .
V: TRBV20-1
J: TRBJ1-1
D: .
CDR3: CSASVHTEAFF
DNA: TGCAGTGCTAGCGTCCACACTGAAGCTTTCTTT

size: few
V: TRBV5-1
J: TRBJ1-1
D: .
CDR3: CASSSQPNQNTEAFF
DNA: TGCGCCAGCAGCTCGCAACCTAATCAGAACACTGAAGCTTTCTTT

size: .
V: TRBV7-8
J: TRBJ1-2
D: .
CDR3: CASSLALSGVGYTF
DNA: TGTGCCAGCAGCTTAGCGCTGTCAGGGGTTGGCTACACCTTC

size: .
V: TRBV2
J: TRBJ1-2
D: TRBD1
CDR3: CASSLRGRTEPPLYGYTF
DNA: TGTGCCAGCAGCCTCAGGGGGCGCACCGAACCTCCGTTATATGGCTACACCTTC

size: .
V: TRBV4-1
J: TRBJ1-5
D: .
CDR3: CASSQYRDQPQHF
DNA: TGCGCCAGCAGCCAATACAGGGATCAGCCCCAGCATTTT

size: few
V: TRBV5-5
J: TRBJ2-7
D: .
CDR3: CASSRGQGLVYEQYF
DNA: TGTGCCAGCAGCCGGGGACAGGGACTAGTCTACGAGCAGTACTTC

size: .
V: TRBV6-5
J: TRBJ1-1
D: .
CDR3: CASSLSGLNTEAFF
DNA: TGTGCCAGCAGTCTGTCAGGGCTGAACACTGAAGCTTTCTTT

size: .
V: TRBV4-2
J: TRBJ1-1
D: .
CDR3: CASSQDPGADTEAFF
DNA: TGTGCCAGCAGCCAAGATCCGGGTGCGGACACTGAAGCTTTCTTT

size: .
V: TRBV7-6
J: TRBJ2-1
D: .
CDR3: CASSLGARTSYNEQFF
DNA: TGTGCCAGCAGCTTAGGGGCCCGGACTTCCTACAATGAGCAGTTCTTC

size: .
V: TRBV30
J: TRBJ2-1
D: TRBD1
CDR3: CAWSVGQGRNEQFF
DNA: TGTGCCTGGAGTGTGGGACAGGGGAGAAATGAGCAGTTCTTC

size: .
V: TRBV3-1/TRBV3-2
J: TRBJ1-2
D: TRBD1
CDR3: CASSRGQAGNNGYTF
DNA: TGTGCCAGCAGCCGTGGACAGGCCGGAAATAATGGCTACACCTTC

size: .
V: TRBV5-1
J: TRBJ2-7
D: .
CDR3: CASSLRVGGDYEQYF
DNA: TGCGCCAGCAGCTTGCGGGTGGGAGGCGACTACGAGCAGTACTTC

size: .
V: TRBV2
J: TRBJ2-1
D: .
CDR3: CASSSTGSHYNEQFF
DNA: TGTGCCAGCAGTTCAACAGGATCCCACTACAATGAGCAGTTCTTC

size: .
V: TRBV12-3/TRBV12-4
J: TRBJ1-1
D: .
CDR3: CASSANGRTEAFF
DNA: TGTGCCAGCAGTGCTAATGGTCGGACTGAAGCTTTCTTT